Below, 20 T cell receptor beta chains from the same sample are listed, as sequenced in a study of CD8 T cells in Susac syndrome. An amount of RNA that ranged from roughly 0.45 to 1 ug was reverse transcribed with random hexamers. Each CDR3 protein gets one entry after TCRdb re-called the immunoSEQ multiplex PCR reads with MiXCR. The data contain 150,000 to 200,000 distinct CDR3 sequences, almost 96% of them singletons. The sequencing input was CD4+ T cells from PBMCs. The receptor set was obtained from a human donor with Susac syndrome.

The V call is TRBV7-3, the J call TRBJ2-6; D gene uncertain. V lost 6 bases and J lost 0, with 3 bases in between. The CDR3 is 13 residues long. Germline loops: CDR1 SGHTA, CDR2 FQGTGA. CDR3 sequence reads: CASRDSGANVLTF. CDR3 DNA: TGTGCCAGCAGAGACTCTGGGGCCAACGTCCTGACTTTC.

This rearrangement joins TRBV27 to TRBJ1-2, with D possibly matching TRBD1 (6 bases). This CDR3 spans 14 amino acids. The germline gives CDR1 MNHEY, CDR2 SMNVEV (reference sequence). V was pared by 4 bases and J by 3 bases, with 12 bases between. The CDR3 DNA follows: TGTGCCAGCAGTTACAGGGTCGGACACTATGGCTACACCTTC. Translated: CASSYRVGHYGYTF.

The chain links TRBV6-4 to TRBJ1-2; D unresolved. Germline V lookup: CDR1 MRHNA, CDR2 SNTAGT. Trimming stripped 1 base from V and 7 bases from J, with 10 bases between. This CDR3 region has 13 residues. CDR3 nucleotides: TGTGCCAGCAGTGACTTCCGGTCCGGTGGCTACACCTTC. It codes for CASSDFRSGGYTF.

The chain is built from TRBV6-6 and TRBJ2-3; 7 nucleotides align to TRBD2. The CDR3 is 16 residues long. J was trimmed by 4 bases and V by 6 bases; bases with no gene match: 13. Looked up from germline, CDR1 is MNHNY and CDR2 is SVGAGI (reference sequence). The CDR3 region has the DNA TGTGCCAGCAGCTTCGAGGCCCCCCGGGGGGCAGATACGCAGTATTTT. Translated: CASSFEAPRGADTQYF.

The chain links TRBV30 to TRBJ1-3; 9 bases map to TRBD1. CDR3 size: 14 residues. Germline CDR1 GTSNPN, CDR2 SVGIG (reference sequence). Trimming removed 2 bases from V and 4 bases from J; junction bases left unmatched: 3. CDR3 nucleotide sequence: TGTGCCTGGAGTCACAGGGGGCCGGGAAACACCATATATTTT. Translating gives CAWSHRGPGNTIYF.

The rearrangement joins TRBV11-1 to TRBJ2-7; TRBD1 matches at 12 bases. Germline-derived CDR1 and CDR2 are SGHAT and FQDESV (reference sequence). V lost 5 bases and J lost 2; bases outside the gene matches: 7. This CDR3 region has 16 residues. As DNA, the CDR3 is TGTGCCAGCAGCCTAGAGGGGACAGGGGGCCCCTACGAGCAGTACTTC. Translation: CASSLEGTGGPYEQYF.

The chain employs TRBV11-2 and TRBJ2-3; 11 bases match TRBD2. Trimming cost V 7 bases and J 1 base; bases outside gene matches: 10. Germline V gene data show CDR1 as SGHAT and CDR2 as FQNNGV. The CDR3 length is 17 residues. The CDR3 DNA reads TGTGCCAGCACCCATACTAGCGGGGGAAGTCGCACAGATACGCAGTATTTT. It translates to CASTHTSGGSRTDTQYF.

The chain couples TRBV14 to TRBJ2-1; the D gene is possibly TRBD2 (6 bases). The V gene lost 4 bases and the J gene lost 0 bases, with 7 bases spanning the gap. Per the germline V gene, CDR1 is SGHDN and CDR2 is FVKESK. CDR3 length equals 14 residues. CDR3 DNA: TGTGCCAGCAGCCCGCGGGACTCCTACAATGAGCAGTTCTTC. The encoded protein is CASSPRDSYNEQFF.

The chain couples TRBV19 to TRBJ2-7, with no clear D. Trimming took 7 bases from V and 0 from J, leaving 13 bases between them. The V gene's germline CDR1 is LNHDA and CDR2 SQIVND (reference sequence). This CDR3 is 14 amino acids long. The CDR3 loop is CASTDSSVSYEQYF. The DNA of the CDR3 is TGTGCCAGTACCGATTCAAGCGTCTCCTACGAGCAGTACTTC.

CDR3 nucleotide sequence: TGTGCCAGCTTAAGTAGGCGTTGGGAGCAGTACTTC. Protein sequence: CASLSRRWEQYF. This rearrangement joins TRBV28 to TRBJ2-7; D is uncertain. Deletions cut 8 bases from V and 7 bases from J, with 15 bases between. The CDR3 runs to 12 residues. Germline-derived CDR1 and CDR2 are MDHEN and SYDVKM.

This sequence joins TRBV3-1 and TRBJ2-3, with D unresolved. Trimming stripped 0 bases from V and 6 bases from J, with 13 bases between. The CDR3 length is 15 residues. Germline V gene data show CDR1 as LGHDT and CDR2 as YNNKEL (reference sequence). The CDR3 loop is CASSQDITSSDTQYF. The CDR3 region has the DNA TGTGCCAGCAGCCAAGACATTACCTCGTCGGATACGCAGTATTTT.

The chain uses TRBV11-2 and TRBJ1-1, with D possibly matching TRBD1 (6 bases). The CDR3 is made up of 15 amino acids. Trimming took 2 bases from V and 4 from J, leaving 14 bases between them. The germline gives CDR1 SGHAT, CDR2 FQNNGV. CDR3 residues: CASSLILGGGTEAFF. CDR3 nucleotide sequence: TGTGCCAGCAGCTTAATACTAGGAGGGGGCACTGAAGCTTTCTTT.

The chain has TRBV6-6 and TRBJ2-1; 8 bases are a match to TRBD1. The germline V gene encodes CDR1 MNHNY and CDR2 SVGAGI (reference sequence). The V segment lost 8 bases and the J segment 9 bases; nucleotides outside the gene matches: 12. The CDR3 has 14 residues. The CDR3 is CASDRGAPDGEQFF. The CDR3 coding sequence is TGTGCCAGCGACAGGGGCGCACCCGATGGTGAGCAGTTCTTC.

This clonotype was seen just once. The chain is built from TRBV7-9 and TRBJ1-6; D is ambiguous. The CDR3 totals 14 residues. V lost 6 bases and J 3 bases, leaving 9 bases between the germline ends. Germline-derived CDR1 and CDR2 are SEHNR and FQNEAQ (reference sequence). The CDR3 region is CASSHALYNSPLHF. The CDR3 DNA follows: TGTGCCAGCAGTCACGCGCTCTATAATTCACCCCTCCACTTT.

The rearrangement uses TRBV29-1 and TRBJ1-2; 8 positions agree with TRBD1. V dropped 0 bases and J dropped 8; count of bases not matched to a gene: 2. The CDR3 has 12 residues. From germline, CDR1 is SQVTM and CDR2 ANQGSEA. CDR3 DNA: TGCAGCGTTGAAGATCAGGGGGCCGGCTACACCTTC. Protein sequence: CSVEDQGAGYTF.

This rearrangement joins TRBV2 to TRBJ1-5, with 9 nucleotides matching TRBD1. Trimming removed 6 bases from V and 2 bases from J; junction bases left unmatched: 2. Germline loops: CDR1 SNHLY, CDR2 FYNNEI. The CDR3 runs 14 residues. The DNA of the CDR3 is TGTGCCAGCAGGGGGGACAGGGGCAATCAGCCCCAGCATTTT. It codes for CASRGDRGNQPQHF.

The chain uses TRBV3-1 and TRBJ1-2; D gene ambiguous. V gave up 3 bases and J gave up 3 bases, with 5 bases separating them. The CDR3 has 12 residues. The germline CDR1 and CDR2 sequences are LGHDT and YNNKEL (reference sequence). The CDR3 loop is CASSQSDYGYTF. The CDR3 coding sequence is TGTGCCAGCAGCCAGAGTGACTATGGCTACACCTTC.

This clonotype was seen a single time. The chain combines TRBV4-3 with TRBJ1-2; 7 positions match TRBD1. Germline V gives CDR1 LGHNA, CDR2 YSLEER. The CDR3 sequence is 15 residues long. Trimming cost V 3 bases and J 3 bases; bases outside gene matches: 7. CDR3 region: CASSQEQGFDYGYTF. The CDR3 nucleotides are TGCGCCAGCAGCCAGGAACAGGGGTTCGACTATGGCTACACCTTC.

The CDR3 DNA follows: TGTGACCTGGGGGGCCAGTCTAGGATGAGCTCCTACGAGCAGTACTTC. Encoded protein: CDLGGQSRMSSYEQYF. This chain uses TRBV30 with TRBJ2-7; the D call may be TRBD1 or TRBD2 (6 bases each). The germline CDR1 and CDR2 sequences are GTSNPN and SVGIG (reference sequence). The CDR3 contains 16 residues. The full variable domain, rest sourced from reference TRBV30 and TRBJ2-7, is SQTIHQWPATLVQPVGSPLSLECTVEGTSNPNLYWYRQAAGRGLQLLFYSVGIGQISSEVPQNLSASRPQDRQFILSSKKLLLSDSGFYLCDLGGQSRMSSYEQYFGPGTRLTVT.

This chain links TRBV15 with TRBJ1-3, with D hard to call. Trimming shortened V by 1 base and J by 4 bases, and 11 bases separated the two germline ends. The CDR3 totals 15 residues. Germline CDR1 reads LNHNV; CDR2 reads YYDKDF (reference sequence). DNA for the CDR3: TGTGCCACCAGCAGAGCCCTCTCAGAAGGAAACACCATATATTTT. Encoded protein: CATSRALSEGNTIYF.